What follows describes a single T cell receptor (beta chain). Its antigen remains unidentified. This specimen belongs to a study of T cells in Graves' hyperthyroidism and ophthalmopathy. Uncontrolled infections, other autoimmune diseases, pregnancy or lactation led to exclusion of patients. PBMCs were derived from roughly 10 ml fresh peripheral blood. Study-wide points: Clonotypes that were expanded in thyroid above 0.001 mostly appeared in blood too.

With 0 bases removed from V and 2 bases from J, the gap between germline ends came to 23 bases. This CDR3 comprises 18 residues. CDR1 is SQVTM, CDR2 ANQGSEA, per germline. The source material, RNA transcripts, was used to amplify TCR beta CDR3 regions. First-round RT-PCR with HTBI primers amplified the TCR CDR3 region. From the multiplex PCR reads, TCRdb called clonotypes with MiXCR, one entry per CDR3 protein. The sample comprises 460,000 or so distinct CDR3 sequences, over 13% of which are singletons, and around 17% rests with the top ten. The sequencing sample was made of blood. J is TRBJ2-7 and V is TRBV29-1, with TRBD2 as a possible D gene (7 bases). The TCR comes from a young woman with Graves' hyperthyroidism. CDR3 DNA: TGCAGCGTTGAAGATTCAGGCGGGGGCAGGGAGGGGACCTACGAGCAGTACTTC. Its protein is CSVEDSGGGREGTYEQYF.